This T cell receptor beta chain comes out of a study of blood T cells in healthy people across ages. Study results and caveats: Across the age range, TCR beta diversity per million T cells fell in a roughly linear way.

Regarding this clonotype: What it binds is unknown.

Alongside a J-beta primer mix, a sample-barcoded 5' primer served in a second PCR lasting about 7 to 12 cycles. TCRdb recomputed calls from the 5' RACE reads with MiXCR, one row per CDR3 protein. The sample comprises roughly 680,000 distinct CDR3 sequences, more than 20% of which are singletons, and roughly 3.4% rests with the top ten. This CDR3 is 15 amino acids long. The germline V gene has CDR1 WSHSY and CDR2 SAAADI. The V and J genes are TRBV10-2 and TRBJ2-5; TRBD1 matches 7 bases. The DNA end favors TRBJ2-7, so the J call may be wrong. This clonotype was obtained from a man in his sixties or seventies in good health. The sample consisted of blood. The DNA of the CDR3 is TGCGCCAGCAGTTACACAGGGGATTTATCCTACGAGCAGTACTTC. Its protein is CASSYTGDLSYEQYF.